Shown below are 18 T cell receptor beta chains from a single sample sequenced in a study of blood T cell repertoires in COVID-19 (dated by TCRdb to about 2020). The library was prepared using the immunoSEQ multiplex PCR assay. Sourced from immuneACCESS, this table was stored by TCRdb with only in-frame sequences that have V and J called. A share of the clones is absent; for the studies checked, an unresolved V gene accounts for under half, and the remainder has no known explanation. The table for this sample lists tens of thousands of clones; around 90% of them were counted only once. Of the sample, about 27% falls within the top ten clones. The sample comprised peripheral blood. The receptor set was obtained from a woman older than 75 with acute or convalescent COVID-19.

This chain connects TRBV5-4 to TRBJ1-1, with D tentatively TRBD1 (5 bases). Deletions cut 0 bases from V and 4 bases from J, with 10 bases between. Germline V gives CDR1 SGHNT, CDR2 YYREEE (reference sequence). The CDR3 spans 14 residues. The CDR3 sequence: CASSLGTTGTEAFF. In DNA, the CDR3 is TGTGCCAGCAGCTTGGGGACTACAGGCACTGAAGCTTTCTTT. Full variable domain (outside the CDR3, taken from reference TRBV5-4 and TRBJ1-1): ETGVTQSPTHLIKTRGQQVTLRCSSQSGHNTVSWYQQALGQGPQFIFQYYREEENGRGNFPPRFSGLQFPNYSSELNVNALELDDSALYLCASSLGTTGTEAFFGQGTRLTVV.

The chain uses TRBV18 and TRBJ2-7; 8 bases are shared with TRBD2. The CDR3 consists of 13 residues. J gave up 5 bases and V 3 bases, and 3 bases lay outside the gene matches. The germline CDR1 and CDR2 sequences are KGHSH and LQKENI. CDR3 bases: TGTGCCAGCTCACCCAAAGCGGGGGACGAGCAGTACGTC. This sequence encodes CASSPKAGDEQYV.

This clone has just one count. The chain is built from TRBV6-6 and TRBJ1-2, with TRBD1 identical over 7 bases. The CDR3 loop spans 15 amino acids. CDR1 and CDR2 from the germline V gene are MNHNY and SVGAGI (reference sequence). With 7 bases clipped from V and 0 bases from J, the junction kept 8 bases outside the gene matches. Here the CDR3 DNA reads TGTGCCAGCACACGCGGACAGGAGTCTAACTATGGCTACACCTTC. It translates to CASTRGQESNYGYTF.

CDR3 protein: CASSSQEGASGANVLTF. The CDR3, as DNA: TGTGCCAGCAGCTCCCAGGAGGGGGCCTCTGGGGCCAACGTCCTGACTTTC. The chain combines TRBV7-6 with TRBJ2-6, with D perhaps TRBD1 (7 bases). Germline lookup yields CDR1 SGHVS and CDR2 FNYEAQ. Between the trimmed V and J ends, which lost 4 bases and 0 bases, there was a span of 13 bases. This CDR3 spans 17 amino acids. Based on the CDR3 plus reference TRBV7-6 and TRBJ2-6, the full variable domain is GAGVSQSPRYKVTKRGQDVALRCDPISGHVSLYWYRQALGQGPEFLTYFNYEAQQDKSGLPNDRFSAERPEGSISTLTIQRTEQRDSAMYRCASSSQEGASGANVLTFGAGSRLTVL.

This clone was found a few times. The chain combines TRBV25-1 with TRBJ2-2; D may be TRBD1 (6 bases). The V end was cut by 4 bases, the J end by 6 bases, with 12 bases between. Per the germline V gene, CDR1 is MGHDK and CDR2 is SYGVNS. The CDR3 is 14 residues long. The CDR3 sequence: CASSVHRVPGELFF. The CDR3 DNA sequence: TGTGCCAGCAGTGTCCACAGGGTACCCGGGGAGCTGTTTTTT.

This clone was detected only once. The chain employs TRBV27 and TRBJ2-5; 14 nucleotides line up with TRBD2. The CDR3 is 19 amino acids. Germline V lookup: CDR1 MNHEY, CDR2 SMNVEV (reference sequence). With V trimmed by 0 bases and J by 3 bases, 9 bases remained unmatched. The DNA for the CDR3 is TGTGCCAGCAGTTTATCCGGGACTAGCGGGGGTCATCAAAAAGAGACCCAGTACTTC. Its protein is CASSLSGTSGGHQKETQYF.

V is TRBV5-1 and J is TRBJ2-3; no reliable D call. The CDR3 length is 11 residues. The V end was cut by 3 bases, the J end by 5 bases, with 4 bases between. Germline V gene sequence: CDR1 SGHRS, CDR2 YFSETQ. CDR3 bases: TGCGCCAGCAGCTACTTAGATACGCAGTATTTT. Encoded protein: CASSYLDTQYF.

The rearrangement uses TRBV18 and TRBJ2-7; 8 bases are shared with TRBD2. The CDR3 covers 17 residues. The V gene's germline CDR1 is KGHSH and CDR2 LQKENI. V lost 3 bases to trimming and J lost 3 bases; unmatched junction nucleotides: 13. CDR3 loop: CASSPNAGAGVIYEQYF. The DNA for the CDR3 is TGTGCCAGCTCACCCAACGCCGGAGCGGGGGTTATCTACGAGCAGTACTTC. Combining the CDR3 with reference TRBV18 and TRBJ2-7 gives the whole variable domain NAGVMQNPRHLVRRRGQEARLRCSPMKGHSHVYWYRQLPEEGLKFMVYLQKENIIDESGMPKERFSAEFPKEGPSILRIQQVVRGDSAAYFCASSPNAGAGVIYEQYFGPGTRLTVT.

This rearrangement joins TRBV7-8 to TRBJ2-2; no clear D. The CDR3 loop spans 17 amino acids. V was clipped by 0 bases and J by 4 bases, with 15 bases between them. Germline V gene lookup returns CDR1 SGHVS and CDR2 FQNEAQ. The CDR3 DNA reads TGTGCCAGCAGCTTAGCGGTGTCGGGTGGCGGCACCGGGGAGCTGTTTTTT. As protein: CASSLAVSGGGTGELFF.

V gene TRBV5-1 combines with J gene TRBJ1-1; D is unresolved. The CDR3 loop spans 13 amino acids. Trimming cost V 4 bases and J 1 base, with 8 bases left between them. The V gene's germline CDR1 is SGHRS and CDR2 YFSETQ. The CDR3 protein is CASSPGPNTEAFF. DNA for the CDR3: TGCGCCAGCAGCCCGGGTCCGAACACTGAAGCTTTCTTT.

The chain is built from TRBV5-1 and TRBJ1-6, with D possibly matching TRBD1 (5 bases). This CDR3 is 15 amino acids long. Per germline, CDR1 SGHRS and CDR2 YFSETQ. V was pared by 0 bases and J by 8 bases, with 12 bases between. CDR3 in DNA: TGCGCCAGCAGCTTGGACACGGGGGGGGATTCACCCCTCCACTTT. This translates into CASSLDTGGDSPLHF.

The chain couples TRBV4-1 to TRBJ1-5; possibly TRBD1 for D (5 bases). Trimming removed 0 bases from V and 2 bases from J, with 11 bases in between. This CDR3 has 16 amino acids. The germline V gene encodes CDR1 MGHRA and CDR2 YSYEKL. In nucleotides, the CDR3 is TGCGCCAGCAGCCAAGATTGGGGCAGGGGCAATCAGCCCCAGCATTTT. Its protein is CASSQDWGRGNQPQHF.

The V gene is TRBV28, the J gene TRBJ2-1; D not certain. Germline V gene sequence: CDR1 MDHEN, CDR2 SYDVKM. This CDR3 has 11 amino acids. V dropped 5 bases and J dropped 10 bases, with 9 bases sitting between them. The CDR3 DNA follows: TGTGCCAGCAGTCTTTCGCGGGAGCAGTTCTTC. Translated: CASSLSREQFF. The variable domain in full, with the rest retrieved from reference TRBV28 and TRBJ2-1, is DVKVTQSSRYLVKRTGEKVFLECVQDMDHENMFWYRQDPGLGLRLIYFSYDVKMKEKGDIPEGYSVSREKKERFSLILESASTNQTSMYLCASSLSREQFFGPGTRLTVL.

This chain links TRBV7-9 with TRBJ1-6; D not certain. This CDR3 contains 12 residues. V shed 6 bases and J shed 7 bases, with 7 bases lying between them. CDR1 SEHNR and CDR2 FQNEAQ come from the germline V gene (reference sequence). The chain's CDR3 is CASRQQNSPLHF. In DNA, the CDR3 is TGTGCCAGCAGACAACAGAATTCACCCCTCCACTTT.

The rearrangement links TRBV11-3 to TRBJ2-1, with D unclear. The V and J ends lost 5 bases and 3 bases respectively, with 11 bases between them. There are 14 residues in the CDR3. CDR1 SGHNT and CDR2 YENEEA come from the germline V gene. The CDR3 DNA reads TGTGCCAGCAGCCCAGGTTCTTACTACAATGAGCAGTTCTTC. Its translation is CASSPGSYYNEQFF.

The gene calls are TRBV2 and TRBJ1-1; D may be TRBD1 (6 bases). Trimming took 2 bases from V and 3 from J, leaving 10 bases between them. Germline lookup yields CDR1 SNHLY and CDR2 FYNNEI. The CDR3 is 14 amino acids. CDR3 region: CASSEQGRDTEAFF. CDR3 nucleotide sequence: TGTGCCAGCAGTGAACAGGGGCGAGACACTGAAGCTTTCTTT. Drawing the rest from reference TRBV2 and TRBJ1-1, the complete variable domain is EPEVTQTPSHQVTQMGQEVILRCVPISNHLYFYWYRQILGQKVEFLVSFYNNEISEKSEIFDDQFSVERPDGSNFTLKIRSTKLEDSAMYFCASSEQGRDTEAFFGQGTRLTVV.

The genes are TRBV10-2 and TRBJ2-1; D is unclear. V was clipped by 8 bases and J by 8 bases, with 13 bases between them. CDR1 and CDR2 from the germline V gene are WSHSY and SAAADI. This CDR3 has 12 amino acids. The CDR3 here is CASRPNLYEQFF. CDR3 nucleotides: TGCGCCAGCCGTCCGAACTTATATGAGCAGTTCTTC.

Remarks on this clone: The junction shows a germline mismatch at one end, possibly a read error. The chain links TRBV7-7 to TRBJ2-7; a possible D gene is TRBD2 (7 bases). CDR3 size: 15 residues. From germline, CDR1 is SSHAT and CDR2 FNYEAQ (reference sequence). CDR3 amino acids: CASSLGPGGPYEQYF. The CDR3 DNA reads as TGTGCTAGCAGCTTAGGCCCGGGGGGCCCTTACGAGCAGTACTTC.